Here is one T cell receptor (beta chain) with its context. Expressed TCRB transcripts were sequenced because the entire RNA isolate underwent reverse transcription. Produced via immunoSEQ multiplex PCR; TCRdb's table is partial and in-frame only. The sample contains around 500,000 clones, roughly 10% of which appear only once. The authors obtained over 95% purity in all sorted populations. This sample stems from a study of beta chain features in type 1 diabetes. Background on the study: In all, around 100,000,000 sorted cells from all samples were analyzed.

Per the germline V gene, CDR1 is GTSNPN and CDR2 is SVGIG (reference sequence). Trimming took 1 base from V and 2 from J, leaving 29 bases between them. The CDR3 consists of 20 residues. J is TRBJ1-1 and V is TRBV30; D may be TRBD1 (5 bases). The sequence was collected from a woman aged 18-29 years in good health. Sequencing used naive CD4+ T cells from blood. The CDR3 DNA follows: TGTGCCTGGAGTGGGTCGGGCGGGACCGGGATGTTTCGGGGAAACACTGAAGCTTTCTTT. This encodes CAWSGSGGTGMFRGNTEAFF.